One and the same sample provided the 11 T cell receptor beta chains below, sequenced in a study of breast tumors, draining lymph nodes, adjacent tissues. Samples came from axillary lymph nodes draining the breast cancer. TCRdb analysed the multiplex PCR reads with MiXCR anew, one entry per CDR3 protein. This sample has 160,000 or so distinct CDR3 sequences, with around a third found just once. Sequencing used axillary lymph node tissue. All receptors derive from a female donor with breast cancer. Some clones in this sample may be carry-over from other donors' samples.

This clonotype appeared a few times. The CDR3 spells CASSLSGGAKNIQYF. For the CDR3, the DNA is TGTGCCAGCAGCCTCTCCGGAGGCGCCAAAAACATTCAGTACTTC. This rearrangement joins TRBV3-1 to TRBJ2-4, with a possible D match to TRBD2 (5 bases). In germline, CDR1 is LGHDT, CDR2 YNNKEL (reference sequence). V lost 4 bases to trimming and J lost 1 base, with 11 bases between them. CDR3 size: 15 residues.

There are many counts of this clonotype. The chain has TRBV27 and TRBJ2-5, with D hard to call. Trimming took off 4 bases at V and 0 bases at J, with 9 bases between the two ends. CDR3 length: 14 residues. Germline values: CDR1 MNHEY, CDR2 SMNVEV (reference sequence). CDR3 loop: CASSSTDYQETQYF. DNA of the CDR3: TGTGCCAGCAGTTCGACCGACTACCAAGAGACCCAGTACTTC.

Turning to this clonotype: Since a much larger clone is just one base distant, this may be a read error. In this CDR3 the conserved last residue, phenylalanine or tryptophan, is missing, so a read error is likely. CDR3 DNA: TGTGCCAGCAGAGCAGCGGGGGCCGCAGATACGCAGTATTCT. This encodes CASRAAGAADTQYS. J is TRBJ2-3 and V is TRBV5-4, with TRBD2 matching over 8 bases. The CDR3 sequence is 14 residues long. Germline V gene lookup returns CDR1 SGHNT and CDR2 YYREEE (reference sequence). Losses at the gene ends were 5 bases for V and 4 bases for J; bases not matched to a gene: 6.

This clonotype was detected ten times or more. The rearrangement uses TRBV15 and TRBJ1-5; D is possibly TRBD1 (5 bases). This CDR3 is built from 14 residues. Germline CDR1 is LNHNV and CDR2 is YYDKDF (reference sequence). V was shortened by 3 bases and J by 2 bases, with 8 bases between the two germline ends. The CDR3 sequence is CATSSGGGNQPQHF. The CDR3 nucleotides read TGTGCCACCAGCAGCGGGGGGGGCAATCAGCCCCAGCATTTT.

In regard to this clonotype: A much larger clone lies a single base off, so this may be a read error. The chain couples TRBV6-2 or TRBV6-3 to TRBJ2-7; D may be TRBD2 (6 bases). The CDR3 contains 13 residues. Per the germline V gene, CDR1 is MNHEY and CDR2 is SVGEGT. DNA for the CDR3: TGTGCCAGCAGTTCAGTAGGGTTTCGGGAGCAGCACTTC. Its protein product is CASSSVGFREQHF.

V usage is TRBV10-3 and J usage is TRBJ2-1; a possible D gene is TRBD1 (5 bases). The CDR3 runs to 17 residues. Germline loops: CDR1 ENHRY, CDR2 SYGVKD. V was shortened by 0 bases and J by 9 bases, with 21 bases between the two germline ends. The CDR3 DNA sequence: TGTGCCATCAGTGAGTCGGGTAGGTCAGGGTTGGGAAGTGAGCAGTTCTTC. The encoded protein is CAISESGRSGLGSEQFF.

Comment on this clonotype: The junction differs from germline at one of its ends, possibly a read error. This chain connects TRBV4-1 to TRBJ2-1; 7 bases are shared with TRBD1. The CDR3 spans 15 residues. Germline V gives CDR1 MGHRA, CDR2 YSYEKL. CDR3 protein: CASSQDRGRGQPSSF. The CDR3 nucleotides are TGCGCCAGCAGCCAAGATAGGGGGCGAGGGCAGCCCTCTTCCTTC.

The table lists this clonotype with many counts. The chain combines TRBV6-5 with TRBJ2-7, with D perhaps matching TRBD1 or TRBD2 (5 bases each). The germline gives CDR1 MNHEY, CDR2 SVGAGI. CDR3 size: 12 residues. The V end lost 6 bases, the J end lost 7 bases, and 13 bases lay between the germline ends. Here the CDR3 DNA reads TGTGCCAGCAGGCAAGGAGAGGGGGAGCAGTACTTC. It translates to CASRQGEGEQYF.

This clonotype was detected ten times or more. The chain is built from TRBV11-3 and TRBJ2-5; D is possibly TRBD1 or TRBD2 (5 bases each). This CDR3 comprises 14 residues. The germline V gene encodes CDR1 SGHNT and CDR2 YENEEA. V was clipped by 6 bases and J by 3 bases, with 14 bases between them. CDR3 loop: CASRPGTIEETQYF. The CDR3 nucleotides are TGTGCCAGCAGACCCGGGACGATAGAAGAGACCCAGTACTTC. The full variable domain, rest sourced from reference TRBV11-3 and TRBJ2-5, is EAGVVQSPRYKIIEKKQPVAFWCNPISGHNTLYWYLQNLGQGPELLIRYENEEAVDDSQLPKDRFSAERLKGVDSTLKIQPAELGDSAVYLCASRPGTIEETQYFGPGTRLLVL.

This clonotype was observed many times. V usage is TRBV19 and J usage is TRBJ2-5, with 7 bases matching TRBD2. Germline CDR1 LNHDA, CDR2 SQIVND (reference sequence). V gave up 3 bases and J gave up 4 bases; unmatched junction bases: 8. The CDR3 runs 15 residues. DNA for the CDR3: TGTGCCAGTAGTATCCGACTAGCAGTCTTAGAGACCCAGTACTTC. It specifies CASSIRLAVLETQYF.

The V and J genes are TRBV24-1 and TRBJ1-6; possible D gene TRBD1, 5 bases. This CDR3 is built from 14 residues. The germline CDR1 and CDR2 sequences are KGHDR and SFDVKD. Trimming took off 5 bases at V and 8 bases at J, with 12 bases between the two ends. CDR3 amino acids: CATSGTGHDSPLHF. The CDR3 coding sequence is TGTGCCACCAGTGGGACGGGGCATGATTCACCCCTCCACTTT.